The 18 T cell receptor beta chains in this list originate from one sample, sequenced in a study of beta chain features in type 1 diabetes listed by TCRdb under 2018. What the research found in general, with its limitations: A moderate but significant shortening of TCRB CDR3 length was observed in type 1 diabetes patients in all four CD4+ subsets.

For these TCRs, the target antigens are not known. Receptor libraries were prepared by the immunoSEQ multiplex PCR assay. The High Capacity cDNA Reverse Transcription Kit was used to reverse transcribe all of the isolated RNA, meaning that expressed TCRB transcripts were what got sequenced. The clones in this table, taken by TCRdb from immuneACCESS, are in-frame only. Not every clone is retained; where verified, under half of the shortfall comes from an unresolved V gene, and the cause of the rest is unknown. The sample includes about 340,000 clones, with approximately 9.7% observed a single time. Clones ranked in the top ten supply 1% of the sample. The sample consisted of central memory CD4+ T cells from blood. The receptors here all came from a man aged 30 to 45 with type 1 diabetes.

In its sample, this clone was seen a few times. Possible read error: a much larger clone is one base away. The chain employs TRBV6-5 and TRBJ2-3; the D is unclear. The V gene lost 5 bases and the J gene lost 3 bases, with 3 bases spanning the gap. The CDR3 spans 11 residues. Germline V lookup: CDR1 MNHEY, CDR2 SVGAGI. CDR3 residues: CASSTTDTQYF. The CDR3 region has the DNA TGTGCCAGCAGTACGACAGATACGCAGTATTTT.

This clone came up a few times. The sample contains more than one DNA sequence encoding this CDR3. J is TRBJ1-5 and V is TRBV30, with D possibly TRBD1 on 5 matching bases. The V gene lost 0 bases and the J gene lost 7 bases, with 10 bases spanning the gap. From germline, CDR1 is GTSNPN and CDR2 SVGIG (reference sequence). There are 13 residues in the CDR3. This CDR3 is CAWSVQGGQPQHF. The DNA of the CDR3 is TGTGCCTGGAGTGTGCAGGGCGGCCAGCCCCAGCATTTT.

This clone was found many times. In DNA, the CDR3 is TGTGCCAGCAGCGTAGAGGGGCTAGCGGGGCACAATGAGCAGTTCTTC. Translated, it gives CASSVEGLAGHNEQFF. The chain combines TRBV9 with TRBJ2-1; 9 nucleotides align to TRBD2. Germline V gene lookup returns CDR1 SGDLS and CDR2 YYNGEE. Germline trimming cut 0 bases from V and 5 bases from J; bases unmatched to any gene: 6. The CDR3 runs 16 residues.

This clone was recorded a few times. The V gene is TRBV5-6, the J gene TRBJ2-7, with D perhaps assigned TRBD1 or TRBD2 (5 bases each). Trimming stripped 4 bases from V and 5 bases from J, with 22 bases between. CDR1 and CDR2 from the germline V gene are SGHDT and YYEEEE. The CDR3 is 16 residues long. CDR3 residues: CASSLYGDRFSDEQYF. The DNA of the CDR3 is TGTGCCAGCAGCCTGTACGGGGACCGATTTTCCGACGAGCAGTACTTC.

The V and J genes are TRBV5-6 and TRBJ1-2; TRBD1 is a possible D gene (6 bases). The CDR3 is made up of 16 amino acids. Trimming took off 1 base at V and 4 bases at J, with 17 bases between the two ends. Germline V lookup: CDR1 SGHDT, CDR2 YYEEEE. Written as DNA, the CDR3 is TGTGCCAGCAGCTTGTATCGGGGGCCAGTCACCTATGGCTACACCTTC. It specifies CASSLYRGPVTYGYTF. Complete variable domain (other parts from reference TRBV5-6 and TRBJ1-2): DAGVTQSPTHLIKTRGQQVTLRCSPKSGHDTVSWYQQALGQGPQFIFQYYEEEERQRGNFPDRFSGHQFPNYSSELNVNALLLGDSALYLCASSLYRGPVTYGYTFGSGTRLTVV.

Ten or more counts support this clone. J is TRBJ2-3 and V is TRBV4-1; D gene ambiguous. V gave up 0 bases and J gave up 4 bases, with 8 bases separating them. The CDR3 runs 14 residues. Germline loops: CDR1 MGHRA, CDR2 YSYEKL. Here the CDR3 reads CASSQEGRSDTQYF. CDR3 bases: TGCGCCAGCAGCCAAGAGGGTAGATCAGATACGCAGTATTTT.

The V gene is TRBV7-9, the J gene TRBJ1-1; D is unresolved. The CDR3 sequence is 14 residues long. From germline, CDR1 is SEHNR and CDR2 FQNEAQ (reference sequence). V lost 5 bases to trimming and J lost 1 base, with 11 bases between them. CDR3 bases: TGTGCCAGCAGCCCTGGTAACCAGAACACTGAAGCTTTCTTT. The encoded protein is CASSPGNQNTEAFF. Variable domain in full (rest from reference TRBV7-9 and TRBJ1-1): DTGVSQNPRHKITKRGQNVTFRCDPISEHNRLYWYRQTLGQGPEFLTYFQNEAQLEKSRLLSDRFSAERPKGSFSTLEIQRTEQGDSAMYLCASSPGNQNTEAFFGQGTRLTVV.

This clone was seen only a few times. Different DNA sequences within this sample yield the same CDR3. The chain combines TRBV7-9 with TRBJ2-3, with D hard to call. This CDR3 contains 13 residues. Germline V gene data show CDR1 as SEHNR and CDR2 as FQNEAQ (reference sequence). Trimming took 5 bases from V and 1 from J, leaving 7 bases between them. CDR3 residues: CASSPLGTDTQYF. The CDR3 DNA reads TGTGCCAGCAGCCCCCTGGGCACAGATACGCAGTATTTT.

This clone was detected a few times. The chain has TRBV2 and TRBJ2-3, with TRBD2 matching 13 bases. Germline V gives CDR1 SNHLY, CDR2 FYNNEI. The CDR3 spans 16 residues. Trimming cost V 5 bases and J 1 base; bases outside gene matches: 3. The CDR3, as DNA: TGTGCCAGCAGTCCAGGGACTAGCGGGGGCACAGATACGCAGTATTTT. Translated: CASSPGTSGGTDTQYF.

This clone was counted between two and nine times. The genes are TRBV5-6 and TRBJ2-2; tentative D call: TRBD2 (7 bases). Trimming shortened V by 2 bases and J by 6 bases, and 11 bases separated the two germline ends. This CDR3 spans 14 amino acids. CDR1 is SGHDT and CDR2 is YYEEEE in the germline V gene. The CDR3 DNA follows: TGTGCCAGCAGCTTCTCCGGGGGGCCCGGGGAGCTGTTTTTT. Residues: CASSFSGGPGELFF.

Sample share makes this clone medium-sized. The chain links TRBV30 to TRBJ2-1; D call uncertain. Trimming shortened V by 2 bases and J by 4 bases, and 12 bases separated the two germline ends. CDR3 length: 14 residues. Germline loops: CDR1 GTSNPN, CDR2 SVGIG (reference sequence). CDR3 sequence (DNA): TGTGCCTGGAGTCCTCCTTACCTTTACAATGAGCAGTTCTTC. This encodes CAWSPPYLYNEQFF. Together with reference TRBV30 and TRBJ2-1, the CDR3 gives the full variable domain: SQTIHQWPATLVQPVGSPLSLECTVEGTSNPNLYWYRQAAGRGLQLLFYSVGIGQISSEVPQNLSASRPQDRQFILSSKKLLLSDSGFYLCAWSPPYLYNEQFFGPGTRLTVL.

This clone was counted only a few times. The chain recombines TRBV5-6 with TRBJ2-7; D might be TRBD1 (6 bases). The CDR3 is made up of 14 amino acids. In germline, CDR1 is SGHDT, CDR2 YYEEEE. Trimming removed 7 bases from V and 3 bases from J, with 17 bases in between. In DNA, the CDR3 is TGTGCCAGCGGCACAGGGCAAAAGGTCTACGAGCAGTACTTC. Amino acids: CASGTGQKVYEQYF.

This clone was seen a few times. The V gene is TRBV7-8, the J gene TRBJ1-6; weak D call: TRBD1 (5 bases). CDR3 length: 15 residues. Germline CDR1 SGHVS, CDR2 FQNEAQ. V was clipped by 6 bases and J by 6 bases, with 15 bases between them. The DNA of the CDR3 is TGTGCCAGCAGACGTGCCCAGGGAGGTAATTCACCCCTCCACTTT. It specifies CASRRAQGGNSPLHF.

This clone was observed a few times. The chain combines TRBV27 with TRBJ2-2; a possible D gene is TRBD2 (7 bases). The germline V gene encodes CDR1 MNHEY and CDR2 SMNVEV (reference sequence). Trimming removed 1 base at V and 6 bases at J, with 12 bases between. The CDR3 sequence is 15 residues long. CDR3 amino acids: CASSLWAGAPGELFF. For the CDR3, the DNA is TGTGCCAGCAGTTTATGGGCGGGGGCGCCCGGGGAGCTGTTTTTT.

The gene calls are TRBV6-1 and TRBJ2-6, with D maybe TRBD1 (6 bases). V dropped 6 bases and J dropped 0 bases, with 9 bases sitting between them. Looked up from germline, CDR1 is MNHNS and CDR2 is SASEGT. CDR3 length equals 15 residues. CDR3 amino acids: CASRTTGSGANVLTF. The CDR3 nucleotides are TGTGCCAGCAGGACGACAGGCTCTGGGGCCAACGTCCTGACTTTC.

There are many counts of this clone. The gene calls are TRBV7-2 and TRBJ1-1; 10 positions match TRBD1. Germline V CDR1 and CDR2: SGHTA, FQGNSA. Losses at the gene ends were 7 bases for V and 5 bases for J; bases not matched to a gene: 13. The length of the CDR3 is 16 residues. CDR3 sequence (DNA): TGTGCCAGCACCGTGAGGACGGGACAGGGGAAAACTGAAGCTTTCTTT. It translates to CASTVRTGQGKTEAFF. Together with reference TRBV7-2 and TRBJ1-1, the CDR3 gives the full variable domain: GAGVSQSPSNKVTEKGKDVELRCDPISGHTALYWYRQSLGQGLEFLIYFQGNSAPDKSGLPSDRFSAERTGGSVSTLTIQRTQQEDSAVYLCASTVRTGQGKTEAFFGQGTRLTVV.

In its sample, this clone was seen a few times. The J gene is TRBJ2-7, the V gene TRBV5-1; D perhaps matches TRBD1 (6 bases). The V gene's germline CDR1 is SGHRS and CDR2 YFSETQ. The CDR3 is made up of 13 amino acids. Deletions cut 3 bases from V and 3 bases from J, with 10 bases between. CDR3 region: CASSWEQGYEQYF. The CDR3 DNA follows: TGCGCCAGCAGCTGGGAACAGGGCTACGAGCAGTACTTC. Drawing the rest from reference TRBV5-1 and TRBJ2-7, the complete variable domain is KAGVTQTPRYLIKTRGQQVTLSCSPISGHRSVSWYQQTPGQGLQFLFEYFSETQRNKGNFPGRFSGRQFSNSRSEMNVSTLELGDSALYLCASSWEQGYEQYFGPGTRLTVT.

This clone was counted between two and nine times. The rearrangement uses TRBV7-2 and TRBJ2-5; 9 bases fit TRBD1. Germline assignment: CDR1 SGHTA and CDR2 FQGNSA. Losses at the gene ends were 5 bases for V and 5 bases for J; bases not matched to a gene: 3. CDR3 size: 13 residues. In nucleotides, the CDR3 is TGTGCCAGCAGCCGTGGACAGGGGGAGACCCAGTACTTC. The encoded protein is CASSRGQGETQYF.